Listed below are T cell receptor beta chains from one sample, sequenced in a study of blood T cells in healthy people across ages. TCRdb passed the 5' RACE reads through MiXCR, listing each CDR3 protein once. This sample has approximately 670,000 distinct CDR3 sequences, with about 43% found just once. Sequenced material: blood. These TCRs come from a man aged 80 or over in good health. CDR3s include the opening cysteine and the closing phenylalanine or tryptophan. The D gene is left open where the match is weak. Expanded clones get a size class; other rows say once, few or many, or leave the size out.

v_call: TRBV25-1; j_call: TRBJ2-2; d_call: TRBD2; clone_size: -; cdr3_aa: CASTAGGTGELFF; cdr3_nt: TGTGCCAGCACGGCGGGAGGTACCGGGGAGCTGTTTTTT
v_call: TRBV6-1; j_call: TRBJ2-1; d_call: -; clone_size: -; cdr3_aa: CASSEGGVLGNEQFF; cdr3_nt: TGTGCCAGCAGTGAGGGCGGCGTCCTGGGAAATGAGCAGTTCTTC
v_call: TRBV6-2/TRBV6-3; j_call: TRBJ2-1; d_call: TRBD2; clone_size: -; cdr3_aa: CASRPAGGSYNEQFF; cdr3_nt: TGTGCCAGCAGACCAGCGGGAGGCTCCTACAATGAGCAGTTCTTC
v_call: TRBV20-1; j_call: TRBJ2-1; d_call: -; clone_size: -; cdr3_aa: CSASLSDNEQFF; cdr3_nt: TGCAGTGCTAGTCTTAGTGACAATGAGCAGTTCTTC
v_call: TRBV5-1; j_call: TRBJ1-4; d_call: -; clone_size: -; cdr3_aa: CASSLASTNEKLFF; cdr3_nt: TGCGCCAGCAGCTTAGCTTCAACTAATGAAAAACTGTTTTTT
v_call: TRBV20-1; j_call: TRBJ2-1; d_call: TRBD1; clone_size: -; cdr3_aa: CSAARDRDNEQFF; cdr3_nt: TGCAGTGCCGCCCGGGACAGGGACAATGAGCAGTTCTTC
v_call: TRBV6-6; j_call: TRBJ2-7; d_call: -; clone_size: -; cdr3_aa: CASSYGGSTVGLYF; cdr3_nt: TGTGCCAGCAGTTACGGGGGTTCTACAGTTGGACTGTACTTC
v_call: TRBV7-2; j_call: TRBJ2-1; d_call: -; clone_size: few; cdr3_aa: CASSSRERNNEQFF; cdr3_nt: TGTGCCAGCAGCTCCCGGGAGAGAAACAATGAGCAGTTCTTC
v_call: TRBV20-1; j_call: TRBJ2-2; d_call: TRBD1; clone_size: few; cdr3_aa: CSATGTVLAGELFF; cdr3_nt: TGCAGTGCAACGGGGACAGTTTTGGCCGGGGAGCTGTTTTTT
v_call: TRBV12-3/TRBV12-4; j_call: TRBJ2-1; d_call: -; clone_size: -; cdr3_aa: CASSGGTGNEQFF; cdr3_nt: TGTGCCAGCAGTGGAGGAACGGGGAATGAGCAGTTCTTC
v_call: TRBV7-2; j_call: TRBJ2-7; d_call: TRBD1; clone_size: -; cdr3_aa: CASSVGTGGRCEQYF; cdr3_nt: TGTGCCAGCAGCGTCGGGACAGGGGGTAGATGCGAGCAGTACTTC
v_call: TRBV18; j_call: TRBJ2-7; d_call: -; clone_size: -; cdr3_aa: CASSPSQYNEQYF; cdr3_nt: TGTGCCAGCTCACCATCCCAGTACAATGAGCAGTACTTC
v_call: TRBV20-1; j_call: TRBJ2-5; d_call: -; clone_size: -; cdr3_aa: CSAHPGWEIQETQYF; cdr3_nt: TGCAGTGCGCACCCGGGGTGGGAGATCCAAGAGACCCAGTACTTC
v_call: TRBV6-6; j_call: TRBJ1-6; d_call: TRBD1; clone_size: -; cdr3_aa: CASSYTGTAESPLHF; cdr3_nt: TGTGCCAGCAGTTACACCGGGACAGCCGAATCACCCCTCCACTTT
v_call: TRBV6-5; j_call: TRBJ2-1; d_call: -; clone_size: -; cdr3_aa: CASRFRGDKQFF; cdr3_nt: TGTGCCAGCAGGTTTCGAGGGGACAAGCAGTTCTTC
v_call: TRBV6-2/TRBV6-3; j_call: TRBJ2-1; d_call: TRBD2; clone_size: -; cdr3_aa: CASSDSGNNEQFF; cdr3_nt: TGTGCCAGCAGCGATAGCGGGAACAATGAGCAGTTCTTC
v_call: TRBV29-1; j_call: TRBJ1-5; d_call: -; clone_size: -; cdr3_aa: CSVKTDSNQPQHF; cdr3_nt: TGCAGCGTGAAGACGGATAGCAATCAGCCCCAGCATTTT
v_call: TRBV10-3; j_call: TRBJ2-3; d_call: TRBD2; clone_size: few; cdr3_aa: CAISEGLAGTDTQYF; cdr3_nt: TGTGCCATCAGTGAGGGACTAGCGGGAACAGATACGCAGTATTTT
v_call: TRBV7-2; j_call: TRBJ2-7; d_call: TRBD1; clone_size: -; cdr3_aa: CASSLRRTGVAYEQYF; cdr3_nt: TGTGCCAGCAGCTTACGAAGGACAGGTGTAGCCTACGAGCAGTACTTC
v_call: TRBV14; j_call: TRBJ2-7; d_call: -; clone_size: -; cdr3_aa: CASSLRTPGSCYEQYF; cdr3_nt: TGTGCCAGCAGCCTACGGACCCCGGGATCATGCTACGAGCAGTACTTC
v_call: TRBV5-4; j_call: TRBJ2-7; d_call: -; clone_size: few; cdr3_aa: CASSLQTPDGSYEQYF; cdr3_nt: TGTGCCAGCAGCCTGCAAACTCCGGACGGCTCCTACGAGCAGTACTTC
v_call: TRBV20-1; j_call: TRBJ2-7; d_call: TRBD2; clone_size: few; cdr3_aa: CSPTPGLAGEQYF; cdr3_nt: TGCAGTCCCACACCGGGACTAGCGGGCGAGCAGTACTTC
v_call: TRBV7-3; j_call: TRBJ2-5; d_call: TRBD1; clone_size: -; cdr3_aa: CASSSRTQGVGETQYF; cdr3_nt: TGTGCCAGCAGCTCCCGGACACAGGGGGTGGGAGAGACCCAGTACTTC
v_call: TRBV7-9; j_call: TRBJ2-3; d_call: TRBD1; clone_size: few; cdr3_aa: CASSPNTGGVGTDTQYF; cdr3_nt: TGTGCCAGCAGCCCGAATACAGGGGGCGTTGGCACAGATACGCAGTATTTT
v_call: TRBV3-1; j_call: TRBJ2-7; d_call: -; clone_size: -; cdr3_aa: CASSQGRDPTNEQYF; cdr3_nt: TGTGCCAGCAGCCAAGGCCGGGACCCTACCAATGAGCAGTACTTC
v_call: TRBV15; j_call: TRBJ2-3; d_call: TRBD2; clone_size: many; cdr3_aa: CATSRDDGLGGRASDTQYF; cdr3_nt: TGTGCCACCAGCAGAGATGATGGATTGGGCGGGAGGGCCTCTGATACGCAGTATTTT
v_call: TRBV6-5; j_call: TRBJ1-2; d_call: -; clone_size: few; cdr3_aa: CASNRSPRTPGYTF; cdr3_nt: TGTGCCAGCAACCGATCGCCCAGGACGCCGGGCTACACCTTC
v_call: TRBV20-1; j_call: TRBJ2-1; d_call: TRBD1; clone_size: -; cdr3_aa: CSARPGQGRSEQFF; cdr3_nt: TGCAGTGCTCGACCGGGACAGGGAAGAAGTGAGCAGTTCTTC
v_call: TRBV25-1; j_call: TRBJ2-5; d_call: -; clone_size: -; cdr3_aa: CAGSTSGTNQETQYF; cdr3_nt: TGTGCCGGCAGTACCAGCGGGACAAACCAAGAGACCCAGTACTTC
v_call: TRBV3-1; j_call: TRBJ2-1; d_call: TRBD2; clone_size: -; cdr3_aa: CASSPGLAGAKDEQFF; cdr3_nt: TGTGCCAGCAGCCCGGGACTAGCGGGGGCGAAGGATGAGCAGTTCTTC
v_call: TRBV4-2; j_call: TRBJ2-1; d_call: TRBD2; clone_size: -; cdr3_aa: CASSQESPGGSGGEQFF; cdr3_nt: TGTGCCAGCAGCCAAGAATCCCCGGGCGGGAGCGGTGGTGAGCAGTTCTTC
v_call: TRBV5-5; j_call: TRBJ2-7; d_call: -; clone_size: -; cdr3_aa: CASSLVGGGATKVYEQYF; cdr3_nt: TGTGCCAGCAGCTTGGTTGGTGGAGGGGCAACTAAGGTCTACGAGCAGTACTTC
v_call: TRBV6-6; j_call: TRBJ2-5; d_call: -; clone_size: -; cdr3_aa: CASEPQGKKETQYF; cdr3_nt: TGTGCCAGCGAACCCCAGGGAAAAAAGGAGACCCAGTACTTC